This entry lists 18 T cell receptor beta chains sequenced from one sample in a study of CD8 T cells in ankylosing spondylitis. Their antigens are not known. MiXCR was run by TCRdb on the 5' RACE reads, yielding one entry per CDR3 protein. The sample includes 650,000 to 800,000 distinct CDR3 sequences, 15% to 20% of them seen just once. Notes on the study in general: Blood of patients with ankylosing spondylitis appeared to be characterized by a TCR beta motif of about eight highly homologous variants.

Material: blood, either unsorted or a sorted T cell fraction (not recorded which). The receptor set was obtained from a male donor with ankylosing spondylitis.

CDR3 protein: CASSPGTKERTQYF. The DNA of the CDR3 is TGTGCCAGCAGCCCCGGGACTAAAGAGAGGACCCAGTACTTC. The chain joins TRBV7-2 to TRBJ2-5; 7 bases line up with TRBD2. This CDR3 is built from 14 residues. The V gene's germline CDR1 is SGHTA and CDR2 FQGNSA. V dropped 5 bases and J dropped 7; count of bases not matched to a gene: 10.

This clonotype was seen at least ten times. The chain uses TRBV5-1 and TRBJ2-2; D is undetermined. Germline CDR1 and CDR2: SGHRS and YFSETQ. Trimming pared 9 bases from V and 6 bases from J, leaving 21 bases between. This CDR3 is built from 15 residues. The CDR3 DNA reads TGCGCCACCAGGAAGGACCCAGCCACTCCCGGGGAGCTGTTTTTT. Translating it yields CATRKDPATPGELFF.

The J gene is TRBJ1-1, the V gene TRBV20-1; 9 nucleotides agree with TRBD1. In germline, CDR1 is DFQATT, CDR2 SNEGSKA (reference sequence). This CDR3 is built from 14 residues. Trimming took 5 bases from V and 2 from J; bases not matched to a gene: 6. CDR3 region: CSAHSGQGNTEAFF. The CDR3 DNA is TGCAGTGCTCATTCGGGACAGGGTAACACTGAAGCTTTCTTT.

The genes are TRBV12-3 or TRBV12-4 and TRBJ2-7; 8 bases line up with TRBD2. The CDR3 runs 13 residues. The CDR3: CATGGGLSYEQYF. CDR3 bases: TGTGCGACCGGGGGGGGGCTCTCCTACGAGCAGTACTTC.

This clonotype was seen at least ten times. The chain couples TRBV3-1 to TRBJ1-1; D perhaps matches TRBD1 (6 bases). The CDR3 loop spans 15 amino acids. V lost 0 bases, J lost 1 base, and 9 bases lay in between. Germline CDR1 is LGHDT and CDR2 is YNNKEL (reference sequence). The CDR3: CASSQEAGANTEAFF. The CDR3 DNA is TGTGCCAGCAGCCAAGAGGCAGGGGCGAACACTGAAGCTTTCTTT. Combining the CDR3 with reference TRBV3-1 and TRBJ1-1 gives the whole variable domain DTAVSQTPKYLVTQMGNDKSIKCEQNLGHDTMYWYKQDSKKFLKIMFSYNNKELIINETVPNRFSPKSPDKAHLNLHINSLELGDSAVYFCASSQEAGANTEAFFGQGTRLTVV.

This clonotype was detected a few times. V usage is TRBV2 and J usage is TRBJ2-1, with 10 bases aligning to TRBD2. The V and J ends lost 5 bases and 5 bases, in that order; junction bases with no gene match: 9. Germline V gene data show CDR1 as SNHLY and CDR2 as FYNNEI. The CDR3 consists of 16 residues. CDR3 coding DNA: TGTGCCAGCAGTACGATTAGCGGGAGGAGGGACAATGAGCAGTTCTTC. Its protein product is CASSTISGRRDNEQFF.

This clonotype was observed many times. This rearrangement joins TRBV10-3 to TRBJ2-3; possible D gene TRBD2, 6 bases. Per the germline V gene, CDR1 is ENHRY and CDR2 is SYGVKD. This CDR3 has 14 residues. Trimming left V 3 bases short and J 4 bases short, with 11 bases between. The CDR3 DNA follows: TGTGCCATCAGTGATCCTAGCGAGGCAGATACGCAGTATTTT. Translation gives CAISDPSEADTQYF.

The genes are TRBV20-1 and TRBJ2-1, with a possible D match to TRBD2 (6 bases). CDR3 size: 15 residues. The V end was cut by 2 bases, the J end by 3 bases, with 14 bases between. The germline CDR1 and CDR2 sequences are DFQATT and SNEGSKA (reference sequence). In DNA form, the CDR3 reads TGCAGTGCTAGACCAGAGTTAGCGGACTACAATGAGCAGTTCTTC. Translation: CSARPELADYNEQFF.

This clonotype has only a few counts. The CDR3 loop reads CASSLVTGLPEAFF. CDR3 bases: TGTGCCAGCAGCTTAGTGACAGGGCTTCCCGAAGCTTTCTTT. The chain is built from TRBV7-9 and TRBJ1-1; TRBD1 aligns across 7 bases. This CDR3 contains 14 residues. CDR1 and CDR2 from the germline V gene are SEHNR and FQNEAQ (reference sequence). Trimming cost V 1 base and J 8 bases; bases outside gene matches: 7.

The CDR3, as DNA: TGTGCCAGCACCGACTCGACCGGGACAGGGTTCCAAGAGACCCAGTACTTC. Its protein is CASTDSTGTGFQETQYF. The rearrangement uses TRBV12-3 or TRBV12-4 and TRBJ2-5; 9 bases are a match to TRBD1. Germline trimming cut 7 bases from V and 1 base from J; bases unmatched to any gene: 13. The CDR3 totals 17 residues.

In this sample, this clonotype turned up a few times. The chain joins TRBV5-1 to TRBJ2-5; D remains ambiguous. Trimming shortened V by 0 bases and J by 0 bases, and 9 bases separated the two germline ends. CDR1 SGHRS and CDR2 YFSETQ come from the germline V gene. The CDR3 runs to 15 residues. This CDR3 reads CASSLGSGYQETQYF. CDR3 in DNA: TGCGCCAGCAGCTTGGGCTCAGGTTACCAAGAGACCCAGTACTTC.

This clonotype was seen ten or more times. The chain joins TRBV20-1 to TRBJ1-1; 7 nucleotides line up with TRBD1. The CDR3 is 14 amino acids. J lost 3 bases, V lost 4 bases, and 8 bases had no gene match. Per the germline V gene, CDR1 is DFQATT and CDR2 is SNEGSKA (reference sequence). The CDR3 nucleotides are TGCAGTGCTAAGACAGGGATGCGTGACACTGAAGCTTTCTTT. It translates to CSAKTGMRDTEAFF.

This clonotype was seen only a few times. J is TRBJ1-6 and V is TRBV20-1, with D possibly being TRBD1 (6 bases). CDR1 DFQATT and CDR2 SNEGSKA come from the germline V gene (reference sequence). This CDR3 contains 14 residues. Trimming cost V 6 bases and J 1 base, with 10 bases left between them. CDR3 protein: CSAFRGSYNSPLHF. The CDR3 nucleotides read TGCAGTGCATTTAGGGGGTCCTATAATTCACCCCTCCACTTT.

The rearrangement links TRBV12-3 or TRBV12-4 to TRBJ2-5; D possibly corresponds to TRBD1 (7 bases). V gave up 8 bases and J gave up 1 base, with 20 bases separating them. This CDR3 is built from 16 residues. The CDR3 region has the DNA TGTGCCAGCGGCAGGGGGACTCTAGCGAGCCAAGAGACCCAGTACTTC. The encoded protein is CASGRGTLASQETQYF.

Written as DNA, the CDR3 is TGCAGTGGTAGGGCGCCGGGACAAGGGGGACCAAGCTCCTACAATGAGCAGTTCTTC. Protein sequence: CSGRAPGQGGPSSYNEQFF. The rearrangement joins TRBV20-1 to TRBJ2-1, with D possibly being TRBD1 (6 bases). V was pared by 7 bases and J by 0 bases, with 28 bases between. This CDR3 is built from 19 residues. Germline V lookup: CDR1 DFQATT, CDR2 SNEGSKA (reference sequence).

Details on this clonotype: A junction boundary mismatches the germline segment, possibly from a read error. This chain links TRBV10-3 with TRBJ2-7; 8 nucleotides line up with TRBD2. The length of the CDR3 is 16 residues. Germline V CDR1 and CDR2: ENHRY, SYGVKD. In nucleotides, the CDR3 is TGTGCCATCAGTGAGACGGCGTCGGGACTAGAGGAGCCCAGACATTTC. Translating gives CAISETASGLEEPRHF.

This clonotype occurred a few times. The V and J genes are TRBV5-5 and TRBJ2-7, with 9 positions matching TRBD2. J lost 4 bases, V lost 2 bases, and 4 bases had no gene match. From germline, CDR1 is SGHKS and CDR2 YYEKEE (reference sequence). This CDR3 has 14 amino acids. CDR3 residues: CASSFWAGGYEQYF. Here the CDR3 DNA reads TGTGCCAGCAGCTTTTGGGCGGGAGGGTACGAGCAGTACTTC.

This clonotype has a handful of counts. The chain has TRBV7-9 and TRBJ1-1; D is ambiguous. The germline CDR1 and CDR2 sequences are SEHNR and FQNEAQ (reference sequence). V gave up 1 base and J gave up 3 bases, with 12 bases separating them. The CDR3 has 15 amino acids. The CDR3 coding sequence is TGTGCCAGCAGCTTAGTGGAGGGTGTCGACACTGAAGCTTTCTTT. It is translated as CASSLVEGVDTEAFF.